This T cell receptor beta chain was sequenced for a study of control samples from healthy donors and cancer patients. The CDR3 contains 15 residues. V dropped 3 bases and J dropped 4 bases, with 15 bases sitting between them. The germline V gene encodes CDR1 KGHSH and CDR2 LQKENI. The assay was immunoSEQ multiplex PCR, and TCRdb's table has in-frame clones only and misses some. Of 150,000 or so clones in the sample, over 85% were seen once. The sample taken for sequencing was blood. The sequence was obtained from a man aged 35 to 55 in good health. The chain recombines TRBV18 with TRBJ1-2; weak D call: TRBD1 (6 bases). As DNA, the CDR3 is TGTGCCAGCTCACCCGACGCGGGGGCGCTCTATGGCTACACCTTC. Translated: CASSPDAGALYGYTF.